A selection of T cell receptor beta chains follows, all from one sample in a study of molecular identifiers for immune sequencing clone quantification. MiXCR, run by TCRdb on the PCR reads, gives a single entry per CDR3 protein. The sample has approximately 500,000 distinct CDR3 sequences, about 20% seen once; the top ten hold around 0.86%. The sample was naive CD8+ T cells from blood, with Jurkat cell RNA spiked in. The origin of the receptors is a human donor in good health. Some libraries in this study had Jurkat cell RNA spiked in. The CDR3 runs from the conserved cysteine through the conserved F or W. D genes are given only for firm matches. Part of the rows lack a size; the others show once, few, many or a class for expanded clones.

j_call d_call v_call clone_size cdr3_aa cdr3_nt
TRBJ2-7 NA TRBV29-1 NA CSGGTEDRYEQYF TGCAGCGGAGGCACAGAGGACCGCTACGAGCAGTACTTC
TRBJ2-7 NA TRBV27 many CASSLSLALYEQYF TGTGCCAGCAGTTTAAGCCTAGCCCTATACGAGCAGTACTTC
TRBJ2-3 NA TRBV2 many CANNKGGSSTDTQYF TGTGCCAACAACAAGGGGGGTTCTAGCACAGATACGCAGTATTTT
TRBJ2-5 TRBD1 TRBV5-5 NA CASSPTGEEAQYF TGTGCCAGCAGCCCGACAGGGGAAGAGGCCCAGTACTTC
TRBJ1-2 TRBD1 TRBV2 many CASLNRGPNYGYTF TGTGCCAGCCTTAACAGGGGGCCCAACTATGGCTACACCTTC
TRBJ2-7 TRBD1 TRBV27 NA CASSLRGRVGEQYF TGTGCCAGCAGTTTAAGGGGGCGCGTCGGCGAGCAGTACTTC
TRBJ1-1 NA TRBV12-5 few CASGLFAGGFTEAFF TGTGCTAGTGGTTTGTTCGCTGGGGGGTTCACTGAAGCTTTCTTT
TRBJ1-1 NA TRBV7-9 many CASSLRRERTEAFF TGTGCCAGCAGCTTACGGCGGGAGCGCACTGAAGCTTTCTTT
TRBJ2-7 TRBD2 TRBV7-3 few CASSPSGVLAGGPYEQYF TGTGCCAGCAGCCCATCCGGTGTCCTAGCGGGAGGGCCCTACGAGCAGTACTTC
TRBJ1-5 NA TRBV5-6 few CASSSDSNQPQHF TGTGCCAGCAGCTCAGACAGTAATCAGCCCCAGCATTTT
TRBJ1-4 NA TRBV4-1 NA CASSLVGSEKLFF TGCGCCAGCAGCCTTGTCGGCTCCGAAAAACTGTTTTTT
TRBJ2-7 NA TRBV29-1 NA CSVATGYEQYF TGCAGCGTGGCGACAGGCTACGAGCAGTACTTC
TRBJ1-1 TRBD1 TRBV7-9 many CASSGGQEAFF TGTGCCAGCAGCGGCGGACAGGAGGCTTTCTTT
TRBJ2-1 NA TRBV7-2 NA CASSSSTGTVYTNEQFF TGTGCCAGCAGCTCCTCGACCGGGACGGTCTACACGAATGAGCAGTTCTTC
TRBJ1-1 NA TRBV5-1 many CASSLDLNTEAFF TGTGCCAGCAGCTTGGACTTGAACACTGAAGCTTTCTTT
TRBJ2-3 TRBD1 TRBV6-5 many CASSYQGADTQYF TGTGCCAGCAGTTATCAGGGGGCAGATACGCAGTATTTT
TRBJ1-1 NA TRBV6-2/TRBV6-3 many CASSSSWGSTEAFF TGTGCCAGCAGTTCAAGCTGGGGATCCACTGAAGCTTTCTTT
TRBJ2-5 TRBD1 TRBV9 NA CASSVGHSTGVETQYF TGTGCCAGCAGCGTAGGCCACTCAACAGGGGTAGAGACCCAGTACTTC
TRBJ1-1 NA TRBV19 few CASSIRVMNTEAFF TGTGCCAGTAGTATCAGGGTTATGAACACTGAAGCTTTCTTT
TRBJ2-7 NA TRBV27 few CASSLSFSPHYEQYF TGTGCCAGCAGTTTATCGTTCTCCCCCCACTACGAGCAGTACTTC
TRBJ2-7 NA TRBV20-1 NA CSARTGHTYEQYF TGCAGTGCTAGAACCGGACACACCTACGAGCAGTACTTC
TRBJ2-3 NA TRBV7-3 NA CASSLKAMGDTQYF TGTGCCAGCAGCTTAAAGGCCATGGGGGATACGCAGTATTTT
TRBJ2-3 NA TRBV2 NA CTSLGGPTDTQYF TGTACCAGCCTAGGTGGGCCGACAGATACGCAGTATTTT
TRBJ2-7 TRBD1 TRBV4-3 many CASSQDREGYEQYF TGCGCCAGCAGCCAGGACAGGGAAGGGTACGAGCAGTACTTC
TRBJ1-4 NA TRBV18 NA CASSPDPAEMFF TGTGCCAGCTCACCGGACCCCGCAGAGATGTTTTTT
TRBJ2-7 NA TRBV28 NA CASSSLWANYEQYF TGTGCCAGCAGTTCCCTCTGGGCAAACTACGAGCAGTACTTC
TRBJ2-7 TRBD2 TRBV6-6 many CASSYSSGLASGLASSYEQYF TGTGCCAGCAGTTACTCGAGTGGCCTAGCTTCGGGACTAGCATCGTCCTACGAGCAGTACTTC
TRBJ2-5 TRBD2 TRBV7-9 many CASSGGGLAEETQYF TGTGCCAGCAGCGGGGGAGGACTAGCGGAAGAGACCCAGTACTTC
TRBJ2-1 NA TRBV3-1 NA CASSPPGLPYNEQFF TGTGCCAGCAGCCCCCCGGGACTCCCCTACAATGAGCAGTTCTTC
TRBJ2-3 TRBD1 TRBV4-1 NA CASSQSPGQGVVTQYF TGCGCCAGCAGCCAATCGCCGGGTCAGGGGGTAGTTACGCAGTATTTT
TRBJ2-7 NA TRBV30 NA CAWSRVGLQYEQYF TGTGCCTGGAGCCGAGTAGGCCTACAGTACGAGCAGTACTTC
TRBJ1-4 NA TRBV6-2/TRBV6-3 few CASSKTPTNEKLFF TGTGCCAGCAGTAAGACTCCGACTAATGAAAAACTGTTTTTT
TRBJ1-4 NA TRBV4-3 NA CASSQLVLQGLQVEKLFF TGCGCCAGCAGCCAACTCGTCTTACAGGGACTTCAGGTTGAAAAACTGTTTTTT
TRBJ2-7 NA TRBV5-1 few CASSLAAVRGFFYEQYF TGCGCCAGCAGCTTGGCGGCAGTGAGGGGGTTCTTCTACGAGCAGTACTTC
TRBJ2-2 TRBD2 TRBV7-2 many CASSFSGGGTGELFF TGTGCCAGCAGCTTTAGCGGGGGTGGTACCGGGGAGCTGTTTTTT
TRBJ2-1 NA TRBV6-2/TRBV6-3 few CASSYSRGIAPGDEQFF TGTGCCAGCAGTTACTCGAGGGGCATAGCGCCGGGCGATGAGCAGTTCTTC
TRBJ1-2 TRBD1 TRBV15 NA CATRATGSSLYGYTF TGTGCCACCAGGGCGACAGGGTCGAGCCTGTATGGCTACACCTTC
TRBJ2-2 NA TRBV24-1 few CATSDPGTSTGELFF TGTGCCACCAGTGATCCCGGGACATCCACCGGGGAGCTGTTTTTT
TRBJ2-5 NA TRBV19 few CASSPSTEHQETQYF TGTGCCAGTAGCCCATCGACAGAGCACCAAGAGACCCAGTACTTC
TRBJ2-5 NA TRBV6-2/TRBV6-3 few CASSYVGDYQETQYF TGTGCCAGCAGTTATGTAGGAGACTACCAAGAGACCCAGTACTTC
TRBJ1-1 TRBD1 TRBV4-1 many CASSSPGQTNTEAFF TGCGCCAGCAGCTCCCCGGGACAGACTAACACTGAAGCTTTCTTT
TRBJ2-1 TRBD2 TRBV12-3/TRBV12-4 few CASSFSPSGSGNEQFF TGTGCCAGCAGTTTTTCCCCTAGCGGGAGTGGTAATGAGCAGTTCTTC
TRBJ1-2 NA TRBV6-2/TRBV6-3 NA CASRDGRAYGYTF TGTGCCAGCAGGGACGGGCGGGCCTATGGCTACACCTTC
TRBJ1-2 NA TRBV27 few CASSPSGRTVEGYGYTF TGTGCCAGCAGTCCGTCGGGACGGACGGTAGAAGGGTATGGCTACACCTTC
TRBJ2-1 TRBD2 TRBV5-6 few CASSLAHRLADNEQFF TGTGCCAGCAGCTTGGCCCACAGGCTAGCGGACAATGAGCAGTTCTTC
TRBJ1-3 NA TRBV4-3 many CASSGWGNSGNTIYF TGCGCCAGCAGCGGTTGGGGAAACTCTGGAAACACCATATATTTT
TRBJ2-1 TRBD2 TRBV20-1 NA CSAQLEMGGRALGNEQFF TGCAGTGCTCAATTAGAGATGGGCGGGAGGGCCTTGGGGAATGAGCAGTTCTTC
TRBJ2-7 NA TRBV6-2/TRBV6-3 few CASTGLRLEGFYEQYF TGTGCCAGCACCGGGTTACGCTTGGAGGGCTTCTACGAGCAGTACTTC
TRBJ1-5 NA TRBV5-1 many CASSLESANQPQHF TGCGCCAGCAGCTTGGAATCGGCTAATCAGCCCCAGCATTTT
TRBJ1-2 NA TRBV6-5 many CASRPETEYYGYTF TGTGCCAGCAGACCTGAGACAGAGTACTATGGCTACACCTTC
TRBJ2-7 NA TRBV4-3 NA CASSQDGNRAYEQYF TGCGCCAGCAGCCAAGATGGAAACAGGGCCTACGAGCAGTACTTC
TRBJ2-3 TRBD2 TRBV28 many CASSPLLAGSTDTQYF TGTGCCAGCAGTCCCCTCCTAGCGGGGAGCACAGATACGCAGTATTTT
TRBJ1-1 TRBD1 TRBV27 few CASSLSSTGAAEAFF TGTGCCAGCAGTTTATCGTCGACAGGGGCGGCTGAAGCTTTCTTT
TRBJ2-5 NA TRBV7-9 few CASSLALGPETQYF TGTGCCAGCAGCTTAGCTCTGGGTCCAGAGACCCAGTACTTC